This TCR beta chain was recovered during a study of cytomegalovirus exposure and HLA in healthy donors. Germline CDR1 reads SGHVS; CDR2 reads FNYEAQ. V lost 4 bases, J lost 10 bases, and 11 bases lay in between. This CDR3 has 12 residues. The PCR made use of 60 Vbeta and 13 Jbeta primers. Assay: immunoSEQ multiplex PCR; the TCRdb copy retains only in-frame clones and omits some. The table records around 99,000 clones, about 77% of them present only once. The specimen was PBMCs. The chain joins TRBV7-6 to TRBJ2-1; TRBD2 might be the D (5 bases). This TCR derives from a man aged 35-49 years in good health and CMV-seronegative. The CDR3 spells CASSYGDREQFF. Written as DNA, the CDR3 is TGTGCCAGCAGCTACGGGGATAGGGAGCAGTTCTTC.